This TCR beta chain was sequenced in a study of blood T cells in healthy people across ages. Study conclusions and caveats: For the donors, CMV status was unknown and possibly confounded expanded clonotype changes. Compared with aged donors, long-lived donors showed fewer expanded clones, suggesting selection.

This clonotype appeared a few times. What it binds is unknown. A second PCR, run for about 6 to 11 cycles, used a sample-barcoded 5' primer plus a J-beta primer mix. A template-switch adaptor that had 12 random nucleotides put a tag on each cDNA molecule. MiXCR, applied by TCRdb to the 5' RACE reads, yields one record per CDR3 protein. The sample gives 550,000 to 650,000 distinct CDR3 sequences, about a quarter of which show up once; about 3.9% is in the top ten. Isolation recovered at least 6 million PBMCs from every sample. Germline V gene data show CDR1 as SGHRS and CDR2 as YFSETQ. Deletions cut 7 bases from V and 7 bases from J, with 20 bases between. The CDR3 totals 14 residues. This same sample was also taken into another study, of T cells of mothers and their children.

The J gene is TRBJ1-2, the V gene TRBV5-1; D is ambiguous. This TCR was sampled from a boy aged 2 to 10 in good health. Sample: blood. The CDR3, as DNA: TGCGCCAGCTCGACCGGGATCGGAGGAGGTGGCTACACCTTC. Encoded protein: CASSTGIGGGGYTF.